This T cell receptor (beta chain) appears in the sequencing data of a study of cytomegalovirus exposure and HLA in healthy donors. The PCR made use of 60 Vbeta and 13 Jbeta primers. Here immunoSEQ multiplex PCR was the method, and the copy in TCRdb shows in-frame clones only, minus some. Of more than 80,000 clones in the sample, about two thirds are singletons; the top ten hold 2% to 2.5%. Looked up from germline, CDR1 is SNHLY and CDR2 is FYNNEI. There are 12 residues in the CDR3. V lost 6 bases to trimming and J lost 13 bases; unmatched junction nucleotides: 7. The J gene is TRBJ1-2, the V gene TRBV2; 11 nucleotides match TRBD1. This clonotype originated in a human donor in good health. The sequenced material came from PBMCs. In DNA form, the CDR3 reads TGTGCCAGCAGGAGGGACAGGGGGGTTCCCACCTTC. The encoded protein is CASRRDRGVPTF.